A single TCR beta chain is shown here with its context. The data were produced by immunoSEQ multiplex PCR, yet TCRdb's version contains in-frame clones alone and is incomplete. In the table there are 150,000 or so clones, over 75% of which are singletons. This sample is drawn from a study of blood T cell repertoires in COVID-19. The CDR3 contains 14 residues. V lost 6 bases and J lost 4; bases outside the gene matches: 3. Germline V lookup: CDR1 MDHEN, CDR2 SYDVKM. The gene calls are TRBV28 and TRBJ1-4; 9 nucleotides agree with TRBD1. Sequencing used peripheral blood. This sequence was found in a man in his 60s with active or convalescent COVID-19. As DNA, the CDR3 is TGTGCCAGCAGACGGACAGGGGTTAATGAAAAACTGTTTTTT. Translating gives CASRRTGVNEKLFF. The whole variable domain, filled in from reference TRBV28 and TRBJ1-4, reads DVKVTQSSRYLVKRTGEKVFLECVQDMDHENMFWYRQDPGLGLRLIYFSYDVKMKEKGDIPEGYSVSREKKERFSLILESASTNQTSMYLCASRRTGVNEKLFFGSGTQLSVL.